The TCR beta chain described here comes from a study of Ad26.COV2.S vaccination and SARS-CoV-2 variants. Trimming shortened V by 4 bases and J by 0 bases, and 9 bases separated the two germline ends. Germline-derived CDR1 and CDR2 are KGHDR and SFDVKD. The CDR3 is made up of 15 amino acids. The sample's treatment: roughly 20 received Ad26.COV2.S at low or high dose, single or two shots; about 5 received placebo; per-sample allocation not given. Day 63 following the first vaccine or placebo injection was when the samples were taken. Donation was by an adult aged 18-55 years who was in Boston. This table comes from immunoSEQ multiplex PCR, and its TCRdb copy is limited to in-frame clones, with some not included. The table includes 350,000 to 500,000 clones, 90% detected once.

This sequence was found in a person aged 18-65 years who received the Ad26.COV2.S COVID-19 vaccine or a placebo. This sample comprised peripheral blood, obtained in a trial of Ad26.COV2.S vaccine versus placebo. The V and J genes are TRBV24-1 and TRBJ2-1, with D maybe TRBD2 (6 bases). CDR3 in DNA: TGTGCCACCAGTGACGGGGGTCCCTCCTACAATGAGCAGTTCTTC. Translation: CATSDGGPSYNEQFF.